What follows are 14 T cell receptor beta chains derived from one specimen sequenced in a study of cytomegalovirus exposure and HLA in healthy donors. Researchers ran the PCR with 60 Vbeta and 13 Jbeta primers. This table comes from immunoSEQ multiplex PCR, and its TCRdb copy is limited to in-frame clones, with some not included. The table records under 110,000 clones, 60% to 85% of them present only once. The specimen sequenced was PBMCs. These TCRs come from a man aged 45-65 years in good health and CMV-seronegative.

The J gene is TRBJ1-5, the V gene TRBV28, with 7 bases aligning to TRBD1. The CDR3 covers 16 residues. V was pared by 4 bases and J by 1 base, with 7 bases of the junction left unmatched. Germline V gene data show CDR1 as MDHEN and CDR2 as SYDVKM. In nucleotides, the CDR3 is TGTGCCAGCAGTTACTCGACAGGGTACAGCAATCAGCCCCAGCATTTT. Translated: CASSYSTGYSNQPQHF.

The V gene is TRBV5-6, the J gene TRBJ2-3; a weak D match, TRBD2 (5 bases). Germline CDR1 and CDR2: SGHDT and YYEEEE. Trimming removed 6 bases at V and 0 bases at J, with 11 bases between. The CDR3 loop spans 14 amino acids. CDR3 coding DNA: TGTGCCAGCACCGGCGGGTCTAGCACAGATACGCAGTATTTT. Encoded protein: CASTGGSSTDTQYF.

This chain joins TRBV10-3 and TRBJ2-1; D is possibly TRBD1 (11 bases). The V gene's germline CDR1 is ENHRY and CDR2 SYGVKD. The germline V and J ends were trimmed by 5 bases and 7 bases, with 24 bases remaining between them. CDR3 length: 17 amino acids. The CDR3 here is CAISPGQGVSGGNEQFF. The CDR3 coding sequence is TGTGCCATCAGTCCGGGACAGGGGGTTAGCGGGGGGAATGAGCAGTTCTTC.

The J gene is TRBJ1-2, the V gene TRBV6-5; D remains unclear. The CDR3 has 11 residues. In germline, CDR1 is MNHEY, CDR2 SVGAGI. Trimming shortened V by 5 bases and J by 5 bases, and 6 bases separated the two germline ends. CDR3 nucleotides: TGTGCCAGCAGTGACACTTATGGCTACACCTTC. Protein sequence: CASSDTYGYTF.

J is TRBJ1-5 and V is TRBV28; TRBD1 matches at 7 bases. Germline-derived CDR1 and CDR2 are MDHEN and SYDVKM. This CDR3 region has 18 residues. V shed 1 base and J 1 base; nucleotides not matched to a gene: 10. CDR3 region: CASSLSPRHRGSNQPQHF. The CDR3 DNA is TGTGCCAGCAGTTTATCCCCTAGGCACAGGGGAAGCAATCAGCCCCAGCATTTT. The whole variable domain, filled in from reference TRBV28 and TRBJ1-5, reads DVKVTQSSRYLVKRTGEKVFLECVQDMDHENMFWYRQDPGLGLRLIYFSYDVKMKEKGDIPEGYSVSREKKERFSLILESASTNQTSMYLCASSLSPRHRGSNQPQHFGDGTRLSIL.

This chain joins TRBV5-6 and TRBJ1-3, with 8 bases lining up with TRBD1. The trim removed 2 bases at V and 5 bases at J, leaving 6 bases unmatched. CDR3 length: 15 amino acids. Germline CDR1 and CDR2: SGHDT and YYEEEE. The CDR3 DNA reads TGTGCCAGCAGCTTAAGGGACAGGTTGAGAAACACCATATATTTT. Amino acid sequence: CASSLRDRLRNTIYF.

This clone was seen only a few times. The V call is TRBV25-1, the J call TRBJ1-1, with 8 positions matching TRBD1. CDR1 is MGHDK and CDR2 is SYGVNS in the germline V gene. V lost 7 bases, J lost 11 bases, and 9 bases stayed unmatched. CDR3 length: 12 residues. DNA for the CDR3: TGTGCCAGCACCCTGGCTCAGGGGGCGGCTTTCTTT. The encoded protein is CASTLAQGAAFF.

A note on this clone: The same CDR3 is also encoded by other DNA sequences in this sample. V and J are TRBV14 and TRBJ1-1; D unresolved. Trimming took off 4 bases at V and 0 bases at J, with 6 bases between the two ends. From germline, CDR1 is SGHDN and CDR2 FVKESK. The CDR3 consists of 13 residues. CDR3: CASSRQMNTEAFF. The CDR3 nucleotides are TGTGCCAGCAGCCGGCAGATGAACACTGAAGCTTTCTTT.

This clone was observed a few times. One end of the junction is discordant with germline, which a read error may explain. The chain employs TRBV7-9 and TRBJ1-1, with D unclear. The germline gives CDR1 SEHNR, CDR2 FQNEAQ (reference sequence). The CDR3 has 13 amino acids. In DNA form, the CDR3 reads TGTTCCAGCAGCTTAGCGCCTAGACCTGAAGCTTTCTTT. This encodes CSSSLAPRPEAFF.

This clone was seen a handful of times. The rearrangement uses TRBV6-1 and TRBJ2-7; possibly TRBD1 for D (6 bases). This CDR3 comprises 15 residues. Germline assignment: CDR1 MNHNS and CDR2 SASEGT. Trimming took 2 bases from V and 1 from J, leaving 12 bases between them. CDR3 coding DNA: TGTGCCAGCAGTGAAATCATGACAGGATCCTACGAGCAGTACTTC. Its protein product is CASSEIMTGSYEQYF.

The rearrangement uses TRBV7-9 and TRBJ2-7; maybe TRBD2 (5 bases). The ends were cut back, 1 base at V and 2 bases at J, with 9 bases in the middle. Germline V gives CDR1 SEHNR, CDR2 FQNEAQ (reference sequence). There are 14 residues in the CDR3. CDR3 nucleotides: TGTGCCAGCAGCTTAGACACCGGGACCTACGAGCAGTACTTC. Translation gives CASSLDTGTYEQYF.

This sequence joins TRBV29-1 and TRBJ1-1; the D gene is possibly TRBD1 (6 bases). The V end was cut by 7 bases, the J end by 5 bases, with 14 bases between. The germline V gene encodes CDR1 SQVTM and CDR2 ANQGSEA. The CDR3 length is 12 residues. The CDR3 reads CSARGGGTEAFF. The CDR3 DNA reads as TGCAGCGCCAGGGGTGGCGGGACTGAAGCTTTCTTT.

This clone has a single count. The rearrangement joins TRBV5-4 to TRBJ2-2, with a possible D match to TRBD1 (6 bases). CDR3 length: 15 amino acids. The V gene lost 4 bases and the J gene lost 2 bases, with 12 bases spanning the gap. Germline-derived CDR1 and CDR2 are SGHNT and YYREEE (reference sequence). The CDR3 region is CASSLGTINTGELFF. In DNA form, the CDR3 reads TGTGCCAGCAGCCTAGGGACAATTAACACCGGGGAGCTGTTTTTT.

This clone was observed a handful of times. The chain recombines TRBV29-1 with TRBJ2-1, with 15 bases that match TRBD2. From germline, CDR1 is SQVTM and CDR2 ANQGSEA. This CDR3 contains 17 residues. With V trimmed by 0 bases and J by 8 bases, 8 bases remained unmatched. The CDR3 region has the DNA TGCAGCGTTGAAGAGAGGACTAGCGGGGGGGGAGTGGATGAGCAGTTCTTC. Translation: CSVEERTSGGGVDEQFF.